This T cell receptor (beta chain) was identified in a study of cytomegalovirus exposure and HLA in healthy donors. In the PCR, 60 Vbeta and 13 Jbeta primers were used. The repertoire was sequenced with immunoSEQ multiplex PCR; TCRdb's copy has only in-frame clones and lacks some. This sample carries some 250,000 clones, 82% of them seen once, and the ten largest clones take 5.4%. CDR3 length: 12 residues. From germline, CDR1 is SGHRS and CDR2 YFSETQ. V dropped 7 bases and J dropped 8; count of bases not matched to a gene: 3. Sequencing was carried out using PBMCs. The V gene is TRBV5-1, the J gene TRBJ2-1, with TRBD1 matching 10 bases. The receptor comes from a woman aged 40 to 50 in good health and CMV-seropositive. For the CDR3, the DNA is TGCGCCAGCGGACAGGGGGTCCATGAGCAGTTCTTC. It codes for CASGQGVHEQFF.